This T cell receptor beta chain emerged from a study of T cells after posttransplantation cyclophosphamide. Produced via immunoSEQ multiplex PCR; TCRdb's table is partial and in-frame only. The sample shows about 3,700 clones, approximately 65% of them seen only once. V was clipped by 8 bases and J by 4 bases, with 22 bases between them. Germline V lookup: CDR1 SGDLS, CDR2 YYNGEE. The CDR3 extends over 15 amino acids. The sample comprised memory CD8+ T cells sorted from blood. V and J are TRBV9 and TRBJ2-7; tentatively, D is TRBD1 (6 bases). The receptor was derived from a man aged 30-40 years in good health and a related stem cell transplant donor. The CDR3 DNA sequence: TGTGCCAGTAGTTTCAGACAGGAGACGGCATACGAGCAGTACTTC. Translated: CASSFRQETAYEQYF.